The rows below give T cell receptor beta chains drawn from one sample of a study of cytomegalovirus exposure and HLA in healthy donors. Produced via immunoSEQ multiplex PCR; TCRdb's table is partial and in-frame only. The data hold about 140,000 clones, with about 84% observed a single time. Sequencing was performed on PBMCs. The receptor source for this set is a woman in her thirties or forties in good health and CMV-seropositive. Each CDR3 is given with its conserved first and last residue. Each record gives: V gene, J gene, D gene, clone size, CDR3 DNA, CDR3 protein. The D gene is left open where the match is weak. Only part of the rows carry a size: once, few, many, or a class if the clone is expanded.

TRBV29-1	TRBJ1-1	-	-	TGCAGCGTCCCGTCGGGAGCGGCTGAAGCTTTCTTT	CSVPSGAAEAFF
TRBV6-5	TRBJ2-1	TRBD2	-	TGTGCCAGCAGTTGGGGACTAGCGGCCTACAATGAGCAGTTCTTC	CASSWGLAAYNEQFF
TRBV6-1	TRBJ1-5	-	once	TGTGCCAGCAGTGGGACAACTAGCGGGCAGCCCCAGCATTTT	CASSGTTSGQPQHF
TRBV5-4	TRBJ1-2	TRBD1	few	TGTGCCAGCAGTCTGGACAGGGGCTATGGCTACACCTTC	CASSLDRGYGYTF
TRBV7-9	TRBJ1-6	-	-	TGTGCCAGCAGCCAAGGACTCCCAGGTTATAATTCACCCCTCCACTTT	CASSQGLPGYNSPLHF
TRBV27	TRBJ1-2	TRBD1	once	TGTGCCAGCAGCCTGGACAGGCTGTATGGCTACACCTTC	CASSLDRLYGYTF
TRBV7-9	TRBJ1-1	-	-	TGTGCCAGCAGCTTAGGAGCGAACACTGAAGCTTTCTTT	CASSLGANTEAFF
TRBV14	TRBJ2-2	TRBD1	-	TGTGCCAGCAGGTCGGACAGGGGCGCCGGGGAGCTGTTTTTT	CASRSDRGAGELFF
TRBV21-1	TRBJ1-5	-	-	TGTGCCAGCGGGTCCCCCAGCAGGACAAGCAATCAGCCCCAGCATTTT	CASGSPSRTSNQPQHF
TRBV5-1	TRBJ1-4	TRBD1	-	TGCGCCAGCAGCTACCAGGGGGTAGGGGAAAAACTGTTTTTT	CASSYQGVGEKLFF
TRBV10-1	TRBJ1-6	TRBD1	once	TGCGCCAGTGGGACAGCGAATAATTCACCCCTCCACTTT	CASGTANNSPLHF
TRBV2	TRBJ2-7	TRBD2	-	TGTGCCAGCAGAGGGTTTAGCGGGGATCCCACCAGGCAGTACTTC	CASRGFSGDPTRQYF
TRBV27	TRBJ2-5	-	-	TGTGCCAGCAGTTTTCTTGGAGGACCCCTCCAAGAGACCCAGTACTTC	CASSFLGGPLQETQYF
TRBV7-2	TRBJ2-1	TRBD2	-	TGTGCCAGCAGCTGGGCGTCTAGCGGAGCTTACAATGAGCAGTTCTTC	CASSWASSGAYNEQFF
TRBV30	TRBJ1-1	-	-	TGTGCCTGGATGCGGAACCTGAACACTGAAGCTTTCTTT	CAWMRNLNTEAFF
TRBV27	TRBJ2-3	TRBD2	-	TGTGCCAGCAATGAGAGACTAGCGGGTCCAGATACGCAGTATTTT	CASNERLAGPDTQYF
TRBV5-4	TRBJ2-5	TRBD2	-	TGTGCCAGCAGCATGGGGGGTTCTAGCGGCCAAGAGACCCAGTACTTC	CASSMGGSSGQETQYF
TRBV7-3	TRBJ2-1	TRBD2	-	TGTGCCAGCAGCCTCTCTAGGGCGGGAGGCAGAAATGAGCAGTTCTTC	CASSLSRAGGRNEQFF
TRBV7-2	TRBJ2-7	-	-	TGTGCCAGCAGTTACGTGCATACTTCCCACGAGCAGTACTTC	CASSYVHTSHEQYF
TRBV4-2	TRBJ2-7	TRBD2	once	TGTGCCAGCAGCCAAGATGGGGTAGCGGGAGGGTCGGGGATGCCCTACGAGCAGTACTTC	CASSQDGVAGGSGMPYEQYF
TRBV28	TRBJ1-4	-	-	TGTGCCAGCAGCTCCCCCAGGGGTACAATGAAAAAACTGTTTTTT	CASSSPRGTMKKLFF
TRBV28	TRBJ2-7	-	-	TGTGCCAGCAGAAGGAGGGGGGGGTACGAGCAGTACTTC	CASRRRGGYEQYF
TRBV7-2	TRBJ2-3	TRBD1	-	TGTGCCAGTCTACGACAGGGGACCTCCGATACGCAGTATTTT	CASLRQGTSDTQYF
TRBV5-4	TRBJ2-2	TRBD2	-	TGTGCCAGCAGCCCCCCGACGACTAGCGGGTTAAATGCCGGGGAGCTGTTTTTT	CASSPPTTSGLNAGELFF
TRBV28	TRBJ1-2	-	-	TGTGCCAGCAGTGGGGATAGGGCGGGTGGCTACACCTTC	CASSGDRAGGYTF
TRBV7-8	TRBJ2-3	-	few	TGTGCCAGCAGCTTAGCCTGGGGCGGCACCAGCACAGATACGCAGTATTTT	CASSLAWGGTSTDTQYF
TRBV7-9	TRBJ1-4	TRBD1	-	TGTGCCAGCAGCTTAAAGGGGGCCGGGGAAAAACTGTTTTTT	CASSLKGAGEKLFF
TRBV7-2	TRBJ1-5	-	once	TGTGCCAGCAGCTTAGACGGGGGTGGGAGTCAGCCCCAGCATTTT	CASSLDGGGSQPQHF
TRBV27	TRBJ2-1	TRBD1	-	TGTGCCAGCAGTGTACGGACAGGGGGCGCGTACAATGAGCAGTTCTTC	CASSVRTGGAYNEQFF
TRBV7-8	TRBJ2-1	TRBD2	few	TGTGCCAGCAGCTTAGGAGGAGCGGGAGGGGACAATGAGCAGTTCTTC	CASSLGGAGGDNEQFF
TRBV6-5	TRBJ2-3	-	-	TGTGCCAGCACCCCGGACGGACTCCCCCTCGATACGCAGTATTTT	CASTPDGLPLDTQYF
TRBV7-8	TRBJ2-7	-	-	TGTGCCAGCAGTACCGTACATCCCGGGGGGCTCGAGCAGTACTTC	CASSTVHPGGLEQYF
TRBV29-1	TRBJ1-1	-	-	TGCAGCGCCGGGGGGGGCCTGAACACTGAAGCTTTCTTT	CSAGGGLNTEAFF
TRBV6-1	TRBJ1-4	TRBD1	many	TGTGCCAGCAGTGACGGGACAGGGGGCAAGGAAAAACTGTTTTTT	CASSDGTGGKEKLFF
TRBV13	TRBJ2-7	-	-	TGTGCCAGCAGCCCGGAGAGGACACTACTAAACGAGCAGTACTTC	CASSPERTLLNEQYF
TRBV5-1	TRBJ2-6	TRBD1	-	TGCGCCAGCAGTAACAGGGGGCGGCTTTCTGTCGGGGCCAACGTCCTGACTTTC	CASSNRGRLSVGANVLTF
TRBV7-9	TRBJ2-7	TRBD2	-	TGTTCCAGCAGAAGCACTAGCGTAAGTAAAGACGAGCAGTACTTC	CSSRSTSVSKDEQYF
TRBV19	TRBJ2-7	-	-	TGTGCCAGTAGTATTGCGGGACGGCCAGTGAGAGAGCAGTACTTC	CASSIAGRPVREQYF
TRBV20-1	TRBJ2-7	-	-	TGCAGTGCTAGCCGCTCCTACGAGCAGTACTTC	CSASRSYEQYF
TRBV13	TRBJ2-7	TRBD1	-	TGTGCCAGCAGCCCCGGGACAGGGGATGGGGAGCAGTACTTC	CASSPGTGDGEQYF
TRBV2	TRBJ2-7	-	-	TGTGCCAGCAGTGAAGCGCTTCATGCGAAGAACTCCTACGAGCAGTACTTC	CASSEALHAKNSYEQYF
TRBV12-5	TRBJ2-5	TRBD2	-	TGTGCTAGTGGCCTCACCGGGACTAGCGGGAGATTGGAGACCCAGTACTTC	CASGLTGTSGRLETQYF
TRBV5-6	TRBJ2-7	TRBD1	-	TGTGCCAGCAGCTTGATGGAGGGACAGGGGTTCTACGAGCAGTACTTC	CASSLMEGQGFYEQYF